These 3 T cell receptor beta chains came from one sample sequenced in a study of cytomegalovirus exposure and HLA in healthy donors. Both 60 Vbeta primers and 13 Jbeta primers went into the PCR. Assay: immunoSEQ multiplex PCR; the TCRdb copy retains only in-frame clones and omits some. The table shows approximately 70,000 clones, with around 76% occurring only once. Sample: PBMCs. The source is a man aged 50 or older in good health and CMV-seronegative.

This rearrangement joins TRBV7-9 to TRBJ1-4; 8 bases are shared with TRBD1. In germline, CDR1 is SEHNR, CDR2 FQNEAQ (reference sequence). The CDR3 length is 15 residues. The V segment lost 3 bases and the J segment 6 bases; nucleotides outside the gene matches: 6. Here the CDR3 reads CASSFQGAIDEKLFF. The CDR3 region has the DNA TGTGCCAGCAGCTTCCAGGGGGCGATAGATGAAAAACTGTTTTTT.

This clone is a singleton in its sample. This chain joins TRBV7-9 and TRBJ2-5; a weak D match, TRBD2 (6 bases). Germline V lookup: CDR1 SEHNR, CDR2 FQNEAQ (reference sequence). The germline V and J ends were trimmed by 2 bases and 4 bases, with 17 bases remaining between them. The CDR3 has 16 amino acids. In DNA, the CDR3 is TGTGCCAGCAGCTTAAACCCCTCTATGCGGGGAGAGACCCAGTACTTC. This sequence encodes CASSLNPSMRGETQYF. Using reference TRBV7-9 and TRBJ2-5 for the parts outside the CDR3, the full variable domain is DTGVSQNPRHKITKRGQNVTFRCDPISEHNRLYWYRQTLGQGPEFLTYFQNEAQLEKSRLLSDRFSAERPKGSFSTLEIQRTEQGDSAMYLCASSLNPSMRGETQYFGPGTRLLVL.

This clone was observed a single time. The chain uses TRBV7-6 and TRBJ2-3; perhaps TRBD2 as D (5 bases). Between the trimmed V and J ends, which lost 5 bases and 6 bases, there was a span of 9 bases. This CDR3 is built from 12 residues. From germline, CDR1 is SGHVS and CDR2 FNYEAQ. CDR3 sequence: CASSPWEDTQYF. CDR3 in DNA: TGTGCCAGCAGCCCCTGGGAGGATACGCAGTATTTT.